Each of the 9 T cell receptor beta chains below was sequenced from the same sample in a study of Ad26.COV2.S vaccination and SARS-CoV-2 variants. Specified treatment: about 20 received Ad26.COV2.S at low or high dose, single or two shots; several received placebo; per-sample allocation not given. The samples date from day 63 after the first vaccine or placebo injection. TCRdb keeps only in-frame clones here, not all; method: immunoSEQ multiplex PCR. The table records about 350,000 clones, less than 90% of them present only once. The sequencing used peripheral blood, collected in a trial of Ad26.COV2.S vaccine versus placebo. The receptors were sampled from a person between 18 and 60 years old who received the Ad26.COV2.S COVID-19 vaccine or a placebo.

This rearrangement joins TRBV5-5 to TRBJ1-2, with D uncertain. From germline, CDR1 is SGHKS and CDR2 YYEKEE (reference sequence). V was clipped by 4 bases and J by 8 bases, with 18 bases between them. The CDR3 totals 14 residues. The CDR3 DNA follows: TGTGCCAGCAGCCCGGAGACAAATATGAGGGGCTACACCTTC. It codes for CASSPETNMRGYTF.

The gene calls are TRBV7-9 and TRBJ2-7, with TRBD1 matching over 8 bases. Germline CDR1 and CDR2: SEHNR and FQNEAQ (reference sequence). With 5 bases clipped from V and 5 bases from J, the junction kept 8 bases outside the gene matches. The CDR3 has 14 amino acids. The CDR3 spells CASSTGQGADEQYF. The CDR3 DNA is TGTGCCAGCAGCACCGGACAGGGTGCGGACGAGCAGTACTTC.

CDR3 sequence: CSVALSGTGAYQPQHF. In nucleotides, the CDR3 is TGCAGCGTTGCGTTATCGGGGACAGGGGCGTATCAGCCCCAGCATTTT. The chain combines TRBV29-1 with TRBJ1-5; TRBD1 aligns across 10 bases. Germline-derived CDR1 and CDR2 are SQVTM and ANQGSEA. The trim removed 4 bases at V and 5 bases at J, leaving 11 bases unmatched. The length of the CDR3 is 16 residues.

The chain couples TRBV20-1 to TRBJ2-5, with TRBD2 identical over 7 bases. The CDR3 has 11 residues. Germline V gene data show CDR1 as DFQATT and CDR2 as SNEGSKA (reference sequence). In DNA form, the CDR3 reads TGCAACCGGACTAGCCAAGAGACCCAGTACTTC. This sequence encodes CNRTSQETQYF.

The gene calls are TRBV5-1 and TRBJ2-3; maybe TRBD1 (5 bases). The CDR3 totals 16 residues. Trimming took off 4 bases at V and 4 bases at J, with 19 bases between the two ends. In germline, CDR1 is SGHRS, CDR2 YFSETQ. The chain's CDR3 is CASSSLGVDFADTQYF. The CDR3 DNA is TGCGCCAGCAGCAGCTTAGGGGTCGATTTTGCAGATACGCAGTATTTT.

This clone was found a few times. The CDR3 region is CASSVDPQGAWGANVLTF. CDR3 sequence (DNA): TGTGCCAGCAGCGTAGATCCCCAGGGGGCATGGGGGGCCAACGTCCTGACTTTC. V usage is TRBV9 and J usage is TRBJ2-6; 8 nucleotides agree with TRBD1. Germline-derived CDR1 and CDR2 are SGDLS and YYNGEE. The CDR3 runs to 18 residues. The J segment lost 4 bases and the V segment lost 0 bases, leaving 9 bases of the junction unmatched.

This sequence joins TRBV11-2 and TRBJ2-1; the D gene is possibly TRBD2 (6 bases). V was cut by 5 bases and J by 9 bases, with 23 bases left in between. The CDR3 sequence is 16 residues long. Germline assignment: CDR1 SGHAT and CDR2 FQNNGV. CDR3 bases: TGTGCCAGCAGCCCGGGCTCTAGCGTACAAAGGGGTGAGCAGTTCTTC. This translates into CASSPGSSVQRGEQFF.

J is TRBJ1-5 and V is TRBV12-2; the table's TRBD1 call for D was not verified on the DNA. TRBV12-2 is classified as a pseudogene. The CDR3 extends over 19 amino acids. Here the CDR3 DNA reads TGTGCAAGTCGCTTAATCGACAAAGGCATCGGCAACCCTAATCAGCCCCAGCATTTT. This codes for CASRLIDKGIGNPNQPQHF.

The chain couples TRBV7-2 to TRBJ1-5, with D perhaps TRBD1 (5 bases). The germline CDR1 and CDR2 sequences are SGHTA and FQGNSA. Trimming stripped 0 bases from V and 7 bases from J, with 13 bases between. The CDR3 is made up of 15 amino acids. The CDR3 region has the DNA TGTGCCAGCAGCTTAGCGCAGGGTTCGGGGCAGCCCCAGCATTTT. Translated: CASSLAQGSGQPQHF.